The 4 T cell receptor beta chains given below trace back to one sample, sequenced in a study of breast tumors, draining lymph nodes, adjacent tissues. Breast cancer patients provided tissue from their axillary draining lymph nodes. TCRdb fed the multiplex PCR reads into MiXCR, producing one record per CDR3 protein. The repertoire holds more than 200,000 distinct CDR3 sequences, with approximately 31% as singletons. Source material: axillary lymph node tissue. Receptor source: a female donor with breast cancer. Some clones in this sample may be carry-over from other donors' samples.

This clonotype has just a few counts. Possible read error: a much larger clone is one base away. V is TRBV20-1 and J is TRBJ1-5, with no clear D. The CDR3 is made up of 14 amino acids. The germline V gene encodes CDR1 DFQATT and CDR2 SNEGSKA (reference sequence). CDR3 loop: CSASPPGSNPPQHF. The CDR3 bases are TGCAGTGCTAGTCCCCCTGGTAGCAATCCGCCCCAGCATTTT.

In its sample, this clonotype was seen many times. The rearrangement joins TRBV6-6 to TRBJ1-5; the match to TRBD1 covers 7 bases. Per germline, CDR1 MNHNY and CDR2 SVGAGI (reference sequence). J lost 0 bases, V lost 7 bases, and 6 bases had no gene match. The CDR3 has 15 residues. The CDR3 sequence is CASTVTGDSNQPQHF. The CDR3 nucleotides read TGTGCCAGCACCGTAACAGGGGATAGCAATCAGCCCCAGCATTTT.

As concerns this clonotype: At one of its ends the junction is not consistent with the germline gene, which may arise from a read error. V is TRBV10-3 and J is TRBJ1-4; possible D gene TRBD1, 5 bases. CDR3 length: 13 residues. CDR1 and CDR2 (germline): ENHRY, SYGVKD. CDR3 sequence (DNA): TGTGCCGTCAGTGACCTAGCAGTCACAGGACTGTTTTTT. It specifies CAVSDLAVTGLFF.

The genes are TRBV7-2 and TRBJ2-5; 8 bases line up with TRBD1. Unmatched junction bases numbered 6, after V lost 6 bases and J lost 6 bases. The CDR3 consists of 13 residues. CDR1 is SGHTA, CDR2 FQGNSA, per germline. CDR3 sequence reads: CASSLGQGQTQYF. CDR3 coding DNA: TGTGCCAGCAGTCTTGGACAGGGCCAGACCCAGTACTTC.